This T cell receptor beta chain originates from a study of shared T cell receptors in the human thymus. Using immunoSEQ multiplex PCR, the repertoire was profiled, and TCRdb retains in-frame clones only, with some absent. The table shows under 700,000 clones, with around three quarters occurring only once. V was shortened by 4 bases and J by 4 bases, with 14 bases between the two germline ends. The germline V gene encodes CDR1 LNHNV and CDR2 YYDKDF (reference sequence). The CDR3 sequence is 15 residues long. These data also formed part of another study, on human thymus T cells. That study adds: Healthy Finnish infants undergoing corrective surgery for congenital heart defects were the donors. Resections were taken during corrective heart surgery, and the thymus tissue came from these. V and J genes seemed to be used with bias in thymic and blood repertoires. Thymic repertoires overlap heavily among unrelated individuals, related research has reported.

This sequence joins TRBV15 and TRBJ1-3; the D gene is possibly TRBD1 (5 bases). This receptor was identified in a boy in the first two years of life with a congenital heart defect. Sequenced input: thymocytes. CDR3 in amino acids: CATSITWGGGNTIYF. The CDR3 region has the DNA TGTGCCACCAGCATTACCTGGGGGGGAGGAAACACCATATATTTT.